The source of this TCR beta chain is a study of post-analysis software for immune sequencing data. Turning to the study itself: The disease courses spanned relapsing-remitting, secondary progressive and progressive-relapsing forms of multiple sclerosis.

Researchers reported that TCR beta cDNA libraries carried unique molecular identifiers. Input populations of about 0.95 to 11 million T cells gave rise to a few hundred thousand cDNA molecules. Via MiXCR, TCRdb re-called the PCR reads, giving one row per CDR3 protein. Of hundreds of thousands of distinct CDR3 sequences in the sample, less than 35% are singletons; the top ten hold 0.5% to 0.6%. J lost 8 bases, V lost 2 bases, and 4 bases had no gene match. The length of the CDR3 is 14 residues. Germline loops: CDR1 SGHRS, CDR2 YFSETQ. Findings and limits, study-wide: Normalized Chao1 diversity was significantly lower in multiple sclerosis patients than in controls. Four or five TRBV segments were more frequent in patients than controls; TRBV5-6, TRBV5-1 and TRBV20-1 belonged to this group. The F measure placed samples prepared in the same batch into strongly shared clusters.

This clonotype has a handful of counts. What it recognizes is unknown. This chain connects TRBV5-1 to TRBJ1-4, with 9 bases that match TRBD1. Sequencing input: blood. The TCR originated in a girl aged 10 to 17 with multiple sclerosis. Written as DNA, the CDR3 is TGCGCCAGCAGCTTCGGGACAGGGCGGGAAAAACTGTTTTTT. Protein sequence: CASSFGTGREKLFF.